This T cell receptor (beta chain) was observed in a study of T-cell memory formation after mild COVID-19. Study-level information: The TCR clusters were mostly specific to one donor. Study-wide results and limits: Mostly located in CM and EM were contracting CD4+ clones, with contracting CD8+ clones located in EMRA.

Germline V gene data show CDR1 as MRHNA and CDR2 as SNTAGT. V was pared by 1 base and J by 0 bases, with 7 bases between. CDR3 length: 14 amino acids. TCRdb re-derived calls from the 5' RACE reads in MiXCR, one entry per CDR3 protein. There are roughly 250,000 distinct CDR3 sequences in the sample; 16% occur only once, and approximately 3.5% lies in the top ten. As to this clonotype: Its specificity is not known.

The clonotype comes from a man aged 18 to 29 who had mild COVID-19 (a few samples of this study predate the infection). Cell type and time point are not known. The chain links TRBV6-4 to TRBJ2-7, with D perhaps TRBD1 or TRBD2 (5 bases each). The material sequenced was PBMCs or a T cell subset sorted from them (not recorded which). In nucleotides, the CDR3 is TGTGCCAGCAGTGACTGGGACCACTCCTACGAGCAGTACGTC. Its translation: CASSDWDHSYEQYV.